This entry lists 10 T cell receptor beta chains sequenced from one sample in a study of blood T cell repertoires in COVID-19. Assay: immunoSEQ multiplex PCR; the TCRdb copy retains only in-frame clones and omits some. The profile shows about 52,000 clones, about 90% of them singletons. The sequenced sample was peripheral blood. The receptors derive from a man aged 80 or over with active or convalescent COVID-19.

The chain couples TRBV7-3 to TRBJ2-1; D uncertain. The CDR3 runs to 14 residues. Per the germline V gene, CDR1 is SGHTA and CDR2 is FQGTGA. V was cut by 5 bases and J by 5 bases, with 13 bases left in between. The CDR3 nucleotides are TGTGCCAGCAGCATAAACCCCTATAACAATGAGCAGTTCTTC. It yields the protein CASSINPYNNEQFF.

The chain employs TRBV5-1 and TRBJ1-2; no clear D. The CDR3 spans 15 residues. Trimming pared 2 bases from V and 3 bases from J, leaving 14 bases between. The germline gives CDR1 SGHRS, CDR2 YFSETQ. DNA of the CDR3: TGCGCCAGCAGCTTCGAGGGCGGTGGTGACTATGGCTACACCTTC. Encoded protein: CASSFEGGGDYGYTF.

The chain links TRBV3-1 (or the pseudogene TRBV3-2) to TRBJ2-7, with 8 bases fitting TRBD1. Germline trimming cut 4 bases from V and 5 bases from J; bases unmatched to any gene: 7. Germline CDR1 and CDR2: LGHDT and YNNKEL (reference sequence). CDR3 size: 14 residues. CDR3 DNA: TGTGCCAGCAGCCGGGGGGCAGGGGGCGACGAGCAGTACTTC. It specifies CASSRGAGGDEQYF.

The chain employs TRBV18 and TRBJ1-2; D is uncertain. V lost 6 bases and J 8 bases, leaving 16 bases between the germline ends. CDR1 and CDR2 from the germline V gene are KGHSH and LQKENI. The CDR3 sequence is 13 residues long. The CDR3 nucleotides are TGTGCCAGCTCCCCAGGAGGGTTTATCGGCTACACCTTC. It translates to CASSPGGFIGYTF.

This chain uses TRBV23-1 with TRBJ1-5; 7 nucleotides agree with TRBD1. TRBV23-1 is treated as an ORF (open reading frame) with a function not yet certain. The ends lost 1 base at V and 5 bases at J; junction bases unmatched: 11. The CDR3 has 17 residues. CDR3 sequence reads: CASSQYHSDRWYQPQHF. In nucleotides, the CDR3 is TGCGCCAGCAGTCAATATCATTCGGACAGGTGGTATCAGCCCCAGCATTTT.

The J gene is TRBJ2-5, the V gene TRBV23-1; 10 bases align to TRBD1. TRBV23-1 is identified as an open reading frame with a role that is uncertain. Trimming took 5 bases from V and 3 from J; bases not matched to a gene: 3. The CDR3 extends over 14 amino acids. In DNA, the CDR3 is TGCGCCAGCAGTGGGGACAGGGGAAAAGAGACCCAGTACTTC. Its translation is CASSGDRGKETQYF.

The chain combines TRBV5-1 with TRBJ2-2, with TRBD2 as a possible D gene (6 bases). The CDR3 runs 16 residues. Germline loops: CDR1 SGHRS, CDR2 YFSETQ. Trimming removed 0 bases from V and 4 bases from J, with 13 bases in between. CDR3 coding DNA: TGCGCCAGCAGCTTGGTGGGTAGCGGTGGCACCGGGGAGCTGTTTTTT. It encodes CASSLVGSGGTGELFF.

This clone was detected only once. V usage is TRBV7-2 and J usage is TRBJ2-2; 8 positions match TRBD1. Trimming at V came to 5 bases and at J to 5 bases, leaving 10 bases not matched to a gene. The germline CDR1 and CDR2 sequences are SGHTA and FQGNSA. The CDR3 runs 16 residues. CDR3 bases: TGTGCCAGCAGCCTTACAGGGGGTTGGTCTACCGGGGAGCTGTTTTTT. This translates into CASSLTGGWSTGELFF. Full variable domain (missing parts from reference TRBV7-2 and TRBJ2-2): GAGVSQSPSNKVTEKGKDVELRCDPISGHTALYWYRQSLGQGLEFLIYFQGNSAPDKSGLPSDRFSAERTGGSVSTLTIQRTQQEDSAVYLCASSLTGGWSTGELFFGEGSRLTVL.

CDR3 DNA: TGTGCCAGCAGTGCCAACAACCGAGAGACCCAGTACTTC. Residues: CASSANNRETQYF. The rearrangement links TRBV25-1 to TRBJ2-5; D is unclear. Germline V gene lookup returns CDR1 MGHDK and CDR2 SYGVNS. CDR3 length: 13 residues. V lost 4 bases to trimming and J lost 4 bases, with 10 bases between them.

The rearrangement uses TRBV6-5 and TRBJ2-7; no reliable D call. The V and J ends lost 4 bases and 11 bases respectively, with 12 bases between them. Germline assignment: CDR1 MNHEY and CDR2 SVGAGI. The CDR3 length is 11 residues. This CDR3 is CASSSRQAKYF. In DNA, the CDR3 is TGTGCCAGCAGTTCCCGGCAGGCCAAGTACTTC.